The clone carrying this T cell receptor (beta chain) was observed a handful of times. This entry comes from a study of blood T cell repertoires in COVID-19. Sequenced by immunoSEQ multiplex PCR; TCRdb stores in-frame clones only, minus some. The table lists approximately 39,000 clones, over 80% of them singletons, with 24% in the top ten. This TCR came from a man aged 45 to 65 with active or convalescent COVID-19. The specimen was peripheral blood.

The CDR3 DNA is TGTGCCAGCAGCACTACCGGGAACACCATATATTTT. Translation: CASSTTGNTIYF. The chain joins TRBV2 to TRBJ1-3; D call uncertain. The germline V gene has CDR1 SNHLY and CDR2 FYNNEI. Trimming left V 6 bases short and J 7 bases short, with 10 bases between. There are 12 residues in the CDR3.